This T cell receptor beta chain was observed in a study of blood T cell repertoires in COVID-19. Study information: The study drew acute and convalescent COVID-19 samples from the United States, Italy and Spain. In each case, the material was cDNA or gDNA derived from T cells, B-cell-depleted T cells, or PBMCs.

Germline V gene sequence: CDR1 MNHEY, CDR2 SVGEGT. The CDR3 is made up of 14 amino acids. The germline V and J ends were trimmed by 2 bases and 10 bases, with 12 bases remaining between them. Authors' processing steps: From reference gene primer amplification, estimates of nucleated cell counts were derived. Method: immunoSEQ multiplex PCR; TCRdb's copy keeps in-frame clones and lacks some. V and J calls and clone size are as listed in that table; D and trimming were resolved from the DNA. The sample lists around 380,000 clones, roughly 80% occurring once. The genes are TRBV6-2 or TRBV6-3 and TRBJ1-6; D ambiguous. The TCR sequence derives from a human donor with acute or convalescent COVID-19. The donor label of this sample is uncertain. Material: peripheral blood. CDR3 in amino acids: CASSYLGRRSPLHF. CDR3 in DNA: TGTGCCAGCAGTTACCTGGGCCGCAGATCACCCCTCCACTTT.